What follows describes a single T cell receptor beta chain. As yet, its antigen is unknown. The sample originates from a study of early T cells in non-severe SARS-CoV-2 infection. Each CDR3 protein gets one entry after TCRdb re-called the 5' RACE reads with MiXCR. This sample has about 97,000 distinct CDR3 sequences, with more than 9.5% found just once. General study points: The VDJdb matching leaned toward anti-spike CD8 responses and overlooked private and CD4 specificities.

The sequence derives from an adult who was a healthcare worker with PCR-confirmed SARS-CoV-2 infection or an uninfected control (not recorded which). Specimen: whole blood, collected at baseline.

The CDR3 spells CASSTTGTGVYEQYF. The CDR3 coding sequence is TGCGCCAGCAGCACAACCGGGACAGGGGTCTACGAGCAGTACTTC. The rearrangement joins TRBV5-1 to TRBJ2-7; TRBD1 aligns across 10 bases. Germline CDR1 reads SGHRS; CDR2 reads YFSETQ. The CDR3 is 15 residues long. J gave up 3 bases and V 4 bases, and 7 bases lay outside the gene matches.